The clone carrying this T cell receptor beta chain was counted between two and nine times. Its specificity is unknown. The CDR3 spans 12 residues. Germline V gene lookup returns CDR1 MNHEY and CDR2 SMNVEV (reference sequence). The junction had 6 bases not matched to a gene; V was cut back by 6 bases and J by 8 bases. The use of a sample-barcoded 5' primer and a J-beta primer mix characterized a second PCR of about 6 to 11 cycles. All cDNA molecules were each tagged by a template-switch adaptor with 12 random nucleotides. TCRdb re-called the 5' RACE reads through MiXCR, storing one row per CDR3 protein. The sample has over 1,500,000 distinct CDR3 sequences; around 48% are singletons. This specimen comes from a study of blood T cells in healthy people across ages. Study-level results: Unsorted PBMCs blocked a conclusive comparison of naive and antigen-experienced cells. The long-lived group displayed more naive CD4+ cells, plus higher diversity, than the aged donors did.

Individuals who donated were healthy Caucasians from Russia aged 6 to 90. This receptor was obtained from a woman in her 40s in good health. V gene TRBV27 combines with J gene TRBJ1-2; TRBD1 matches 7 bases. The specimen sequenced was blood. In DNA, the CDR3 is TGTGCCAGCAGACAGACAGGGCTCGGCTACACCTTC. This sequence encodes CASRQTGLGYTF.